This T cell receptor (beta chain) was captured in a study of Graves' ophthalmopathy and Graves' hyperthyroidism. RNA served as the template for amplifying TCR beta CDR3 regions. HTBI-primed RT-PCR formed the first round, and a multiplex PCR formed the second. TCRdb passed the multiplex PCR reads through MiXCR, listing each CDR3 protein once. The sample has some 1.1 million distinct CDR3 sequences; roughly two fifths are singletons. Germline CDR1 reads SGHVS; CDR2 reads FQNEAQ. The CDR3 loop spans 13 amino acids. Trimming took off 7 bases at V and 4 bases at J, with 11 bases between the two ends. Recruitment covered hyperthyroidism patients aged 18 to 65 whose new diagnosis was of under 2 months' duration. Researchers turned away patients with other autoimmune diseases, uncontrolled infections, pregnancy or lactation.

The sequencing sample was made of peripheral blood or thyroid tissue (not recorded which). The V call is TRBV7-8, the J call TRBJ1-5; D gene ambiguous. The origin of this receptor is an adult man with Graves' hyperthyroidism. For the CDR3, the DNA is TGTGCCAGCACAGTCGAACGTAATCAGCCCCAGCATTTT. It codes for CASTVERNQPQHF.